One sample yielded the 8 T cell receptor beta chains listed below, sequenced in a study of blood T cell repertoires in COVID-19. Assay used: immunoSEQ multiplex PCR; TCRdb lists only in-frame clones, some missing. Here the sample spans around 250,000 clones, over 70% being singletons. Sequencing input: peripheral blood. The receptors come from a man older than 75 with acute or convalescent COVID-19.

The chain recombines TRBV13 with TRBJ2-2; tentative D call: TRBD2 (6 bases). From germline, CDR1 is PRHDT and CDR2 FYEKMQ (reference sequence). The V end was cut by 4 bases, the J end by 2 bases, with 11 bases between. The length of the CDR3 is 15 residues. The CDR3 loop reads CASSSGLLNTGELFF. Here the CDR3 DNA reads TGTGCCAGCAGCTCGGGACTCCTAAACACCGGGGAGCTGTTTTTT.

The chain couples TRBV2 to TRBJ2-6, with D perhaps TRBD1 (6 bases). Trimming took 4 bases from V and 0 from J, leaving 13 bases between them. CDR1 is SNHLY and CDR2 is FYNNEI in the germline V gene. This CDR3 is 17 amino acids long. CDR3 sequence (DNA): TGTGCCAGCAGTGGGGGGCCCCGGGTCTCTGGGGCCAACGTCCTGACTTTC. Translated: CASSGGPRVSGANVLTF.

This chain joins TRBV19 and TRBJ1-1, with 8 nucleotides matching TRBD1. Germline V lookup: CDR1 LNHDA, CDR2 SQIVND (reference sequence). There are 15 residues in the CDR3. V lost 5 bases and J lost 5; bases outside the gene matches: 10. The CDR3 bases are TGTGCCAGTAGTCCTAACAGGGGGGGCGAGACTGAAGCTTTCTTT. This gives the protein CASSPNRGGETEAFF.

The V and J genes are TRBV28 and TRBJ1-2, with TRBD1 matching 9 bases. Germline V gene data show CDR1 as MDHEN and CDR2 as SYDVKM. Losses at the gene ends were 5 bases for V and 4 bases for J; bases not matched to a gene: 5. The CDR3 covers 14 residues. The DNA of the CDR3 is TGTGCCAGCAGTGGGAACAGGGGGCTCTATGGCTACACCTTC. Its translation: CASSGNRGLYGYTF.

The CDR3 DNA reads TGTGCCAGCAGCTCAAGCCCCCAAGAGACCCAGTACTTC. This codes for CASSSSPQETQYF. The genes are TRBV11-2 and TRBJ2-5; D call uncertain. CDR3 length: 13 residues. Per germline, CDR1 SGHAT and CDR2 FQNNGV. Trimming left V 4 bases short and J 1 base short, with 7 bases between.

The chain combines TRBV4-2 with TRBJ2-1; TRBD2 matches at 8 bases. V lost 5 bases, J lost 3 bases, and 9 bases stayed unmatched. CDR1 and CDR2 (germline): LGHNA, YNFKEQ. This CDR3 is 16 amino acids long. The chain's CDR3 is CASSKSSGTFYNEQFF. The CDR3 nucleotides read TGTGCCAGCAGCAAGAGTAGCGGGACCTTCTACAATGAGCAGTTCTTC.

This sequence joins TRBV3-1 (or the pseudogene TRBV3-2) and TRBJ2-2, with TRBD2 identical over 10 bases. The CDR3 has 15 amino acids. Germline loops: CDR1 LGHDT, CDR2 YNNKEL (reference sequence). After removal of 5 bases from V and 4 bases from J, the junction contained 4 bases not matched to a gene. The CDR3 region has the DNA TGTGCCAGCAGCTTGGGACTAGCGTTCACCGGGGAGCTGTTTTTT. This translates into CASSLGLAFTGELFF.

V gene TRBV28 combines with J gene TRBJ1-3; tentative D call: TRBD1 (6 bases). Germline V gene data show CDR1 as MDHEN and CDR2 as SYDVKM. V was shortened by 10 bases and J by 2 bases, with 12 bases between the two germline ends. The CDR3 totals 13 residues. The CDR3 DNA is TGTGCCACGTCAGGGGTCACTGGAAACACCATATATTTT. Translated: CATSGVTGNTIYF.